This entry features one T cell receptor (beta chain) sequence. This sample is part of a study of OX40 agonist ivuxolimab in advanced cancers. Overall study context: It was ivuxolimab, an agonistic anti-OX40 (CD134) antibody, that patients were treated with. The diagnoses of dose-escalation patients were hepatocellular carcinoma, melanoma, renal cell or head and neck cancer.

Germline V gene lookup returns CDR1 MNHNY and CDR2 SVGAGI (reference sequence). V lost 6 bases, J lost 8 bases, and 6 bases stayed unmatched. This CDR3 spans 15 amino acids. Generated by immunoSEQ multiplex PCR, the TCRdb table keeps only in-frame clones and is missing some. The table records 78,000 or so clones, about 85% of them present only once. This receptor was taken from an adult with an advanced solid tumor such as melanoma, head and neck, liver or kidney cancer. The gene calls are TRBV6-6 and TRBJ2-1; 14 bases fit TRBD2. The sequences come from CD4+ or CD8+ T cells sorted from blood, collected in a trial of the OX40 agonist ivuxolimab. This CDR3 is CASSRGLAGVYEQFF. In nucleotides, the CDR3 is TGTGCCAGCAGCCGGGGACTAGCGGGAGTATATGAGCAGTTCTTC.